The table lists the clone carrying this T cell receptor beta chain with many counts. Its target is unknown. The CDR3 has 16 amino acids. CDR1 and CDR2 (germline): MDHEN, SYDVKM. Trimming at V came to 7 bases and at J to 6 bases, leaving 12 bases not matched to a gene. The entry originates in a study of tumor-infiltrating lymphocytes in primary liver carcinoma. Whole-study context: Between about 4 and 11 cm across, the tumors were all of stage T1-T3 N0M0. In every tissue type, samples returned a similar yield of roughly 3.65 to 7.5 million productive TCRbeta reads. Broader study findings: With p = 0.039, the top-250-clone fraction in tumors significantly exceeded that in blood.

TCR beta cDNA came from roughly 550 ng total RNA, primed with a constant-region primer. For TCR beta, libraries were produced by three nested multiplex PCR rounds using slightly modified ARM-PCR. TRBV1-TRBV30 forward primers and a C-beta reverse primer were used in the first two PCR rounds, which each ran for around 11 cycles. TCRdb reprocessed the multiplex PCR reads via MiXCR and lists one record per CDR3 protein. The sample holds about 37,000 distinct CDR3 sequences, roughly 77% seen once. From unsorted bulk tissue weighing about 20-32 mg, DNA and RNA were co-extracted. This chain connects TRBV28 to TRBJ2-1, with 10 bases fitting TRBD2. The sample comprised tumor-adjacent normal liver tissue. This TCR was recovered from a man aged 35-49 years with primary liver carcinoma and hepatitis B virus infection. CDR3 sequence reads: CASTAILAGSTNEQFF. The CDR3 DNA reads as TGTGCCAGCACCGCAATACTAGCGGGAAGTACCAATGAGCAGTTCTTC.